This T cell receptor (beta chain) was documented in a study of PD-1 blockade in classical Hodgkin lymphoma. Findings and limits, study-wide: Baseline diversity was lower in partial responders and progressors than complete responders. In CD4+ cells, TCR diversity went up significantly by C4D1, but in CD8+ cells it did not.

Profiling relied on immunoSEQ multiplex PCR, and the TCRdb table lists in-frame clones only, not all of them. The sample shows 70,000 to 80,000 clones, more than 85% of them seen only once. Each of the patients experienced relapse following autologous stem cell transplantation, and their brentuximab vedotin exposure differed. Germline CDR1 MNHEY, CDR2 SMNVEV (reference sequence). The J segment lost 3 bases and the V segment lost 5 bases, leaving 11 bases of the junction unmatched. The CDR3 length is 16 residues. With regard to this clone: The antigen is not known.

The specimen was peripheral blood mononuclear cells (PBMCs), collected at baseline. The chain uses TRBV27 and TRBJ2-7, with 9 bases aligning to TRBD2. The sequence derives from a human donor with classical Hodgkin lymphoma. The CDR3 nucleotides are TGTGCCAGCAGTACCGTTAGCGGGAGTCCCTTCTACGAGCAGTACTTC. This sequence encodes CASSTVSGSPFYEQYF.